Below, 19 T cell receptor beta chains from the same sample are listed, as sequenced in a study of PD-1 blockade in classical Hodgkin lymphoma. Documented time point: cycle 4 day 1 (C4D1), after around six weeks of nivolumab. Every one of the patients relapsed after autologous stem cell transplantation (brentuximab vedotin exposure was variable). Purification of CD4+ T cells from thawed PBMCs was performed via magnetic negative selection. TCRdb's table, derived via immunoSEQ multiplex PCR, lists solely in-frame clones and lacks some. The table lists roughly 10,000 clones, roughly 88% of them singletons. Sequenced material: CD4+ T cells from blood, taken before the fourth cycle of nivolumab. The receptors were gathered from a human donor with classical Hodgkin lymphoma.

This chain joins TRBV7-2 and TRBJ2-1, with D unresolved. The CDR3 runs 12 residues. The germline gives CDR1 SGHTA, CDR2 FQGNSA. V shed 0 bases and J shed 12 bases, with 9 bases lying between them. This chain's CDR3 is CASSLAMISQFF. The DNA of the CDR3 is TGTGCCAGCAGCTTAGCGATGATTTCGCAGTTCTTC. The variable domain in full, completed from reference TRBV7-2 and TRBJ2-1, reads GAGVSQSPSNKVTEKGKDVELRCDPISGHTALYWYRQSLGQGLEFLIYFQGNSAPDKSGLPSDRFSAERTGGSVSTLTIQRTQQEDSAVYLCASSLAMISQFFGPGTRLTVL.

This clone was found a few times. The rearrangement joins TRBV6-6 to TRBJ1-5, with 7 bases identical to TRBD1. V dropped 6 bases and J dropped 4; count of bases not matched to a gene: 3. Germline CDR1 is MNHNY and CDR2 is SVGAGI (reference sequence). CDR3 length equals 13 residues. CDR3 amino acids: CASRWDSNQPQHF. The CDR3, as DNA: TGTGCCAGCAGATGGGACAGTAATCAGCCCCAGCATTTT.

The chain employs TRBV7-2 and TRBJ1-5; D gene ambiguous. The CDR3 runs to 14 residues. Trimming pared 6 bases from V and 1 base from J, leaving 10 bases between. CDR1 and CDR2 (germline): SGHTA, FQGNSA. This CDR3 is CASRPGSSNQPQHF. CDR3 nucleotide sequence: TGTGCCAGCAGACCCGGCTCAAGCAATCAGCCCCAGCATTTT.

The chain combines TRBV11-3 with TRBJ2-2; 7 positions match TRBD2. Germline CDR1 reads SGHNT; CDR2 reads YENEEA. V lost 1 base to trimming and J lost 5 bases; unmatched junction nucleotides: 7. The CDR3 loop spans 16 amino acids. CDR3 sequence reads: CASSLAGGLPTGELFF. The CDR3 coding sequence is TGTGCCAGCAGCTTAGCCGGGGGACTACCGACCGGGGAGCTGTTTTTT.

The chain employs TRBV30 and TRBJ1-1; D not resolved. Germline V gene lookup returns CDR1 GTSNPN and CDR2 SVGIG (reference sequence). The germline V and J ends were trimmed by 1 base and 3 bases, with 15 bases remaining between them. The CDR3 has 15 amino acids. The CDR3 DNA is TGTGCCTGGAGTGGAGGGTGGGGTATGGACACTGAAGCTTTCTTT. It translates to CAWSGGWGMDTEAFF.

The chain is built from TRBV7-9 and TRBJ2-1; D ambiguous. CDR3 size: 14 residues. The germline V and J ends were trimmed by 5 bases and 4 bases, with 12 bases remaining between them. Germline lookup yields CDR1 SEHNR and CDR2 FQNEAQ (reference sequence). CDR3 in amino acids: CASSLMESYNEQFF. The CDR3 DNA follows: TGTGCCAGCAGCCTCATGGAGTCTTACAATGAGCAGTTCTTC.

The CDR3 DNA is TGTGCCAGCAGCTTGGACTGGCGGAAAGAAAATGAGCAGTTCTTC. Translation: CASSLDWRKENEQFF. The chain recombines TRBV7-2 with TRBJ2-1, with D possibly being TRBD2 (5 bases). V lost 3 bases to trimming and J lost 7 bases, with 16 bases between them. The CDR3 extends over 15 amino acids. Germline lookup yields CDR1 SGHTA and CDR2 FQGNSA.

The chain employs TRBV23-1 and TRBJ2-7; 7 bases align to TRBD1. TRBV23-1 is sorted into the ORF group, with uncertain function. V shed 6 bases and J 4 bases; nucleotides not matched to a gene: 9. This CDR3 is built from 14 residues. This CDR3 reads CASRPNTDRYEQYF. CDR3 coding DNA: TGCGCCAGCAGACCTAATACGGACAGGTACGAGCAGTACTTC.

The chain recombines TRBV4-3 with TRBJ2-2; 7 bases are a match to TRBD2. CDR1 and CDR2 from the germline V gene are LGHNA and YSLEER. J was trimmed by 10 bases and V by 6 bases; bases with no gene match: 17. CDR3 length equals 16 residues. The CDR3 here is CASSLRPGTTFEELFF. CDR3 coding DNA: TGCGCCAGCAGTCTCCGTCCGGGGACTACCTTTGAGGAGCTGTTTTTT.

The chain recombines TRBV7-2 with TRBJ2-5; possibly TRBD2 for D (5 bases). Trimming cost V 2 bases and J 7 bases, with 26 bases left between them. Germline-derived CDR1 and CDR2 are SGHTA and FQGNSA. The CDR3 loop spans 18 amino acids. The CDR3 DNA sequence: TGTGCCAGCAGCTTAACGTTTCGGGTCGGGAATCGAACGGGGACCCAGTACTTC. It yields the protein CASSLTFRVGNRTGTQYF. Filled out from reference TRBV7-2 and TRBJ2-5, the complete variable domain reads GAGVSQSPSNKVTEKGKDVELRCDPISGHTALYWYRQSLGQGLEFLIYFQGNSAPDKSGLPSDRFSAERTGGSVSTLTIQRTQQEDSAVYLCASSLTFRVGNRTGTQYFGPGTRLLVL.

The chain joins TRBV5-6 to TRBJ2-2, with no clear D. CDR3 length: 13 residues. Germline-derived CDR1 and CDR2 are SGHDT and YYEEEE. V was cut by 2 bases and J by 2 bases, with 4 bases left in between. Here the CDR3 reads CASSLLNTGELFF. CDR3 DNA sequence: TGTGCCAGCAGCTTATTAAACACCGGGGAGCTGTTTTTT.

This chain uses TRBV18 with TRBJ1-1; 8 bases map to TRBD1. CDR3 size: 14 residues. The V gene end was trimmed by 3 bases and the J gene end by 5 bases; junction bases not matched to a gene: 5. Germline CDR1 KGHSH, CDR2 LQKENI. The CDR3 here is CASSPDRVWTEAFF. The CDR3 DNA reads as TGTGCCAGCTCACCGGACAGGGTTTGGACTGAAGCTTTCTTT.

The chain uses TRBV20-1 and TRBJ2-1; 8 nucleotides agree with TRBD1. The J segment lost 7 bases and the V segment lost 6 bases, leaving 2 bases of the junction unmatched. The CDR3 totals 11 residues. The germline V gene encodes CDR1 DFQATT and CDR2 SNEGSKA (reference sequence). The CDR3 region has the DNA TGCAGTGCGGACAGGGCTAATGAGCAGTTCTTC. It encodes CSADRANEQFF.

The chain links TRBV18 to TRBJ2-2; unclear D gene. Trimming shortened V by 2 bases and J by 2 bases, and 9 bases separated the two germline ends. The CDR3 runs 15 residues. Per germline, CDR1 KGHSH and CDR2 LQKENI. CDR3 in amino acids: CASSPNSRNTGELFF. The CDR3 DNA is TGTGCCAGCTCACCAAATTCCAGAAACACCGGGGAGCTGTTTTTT.

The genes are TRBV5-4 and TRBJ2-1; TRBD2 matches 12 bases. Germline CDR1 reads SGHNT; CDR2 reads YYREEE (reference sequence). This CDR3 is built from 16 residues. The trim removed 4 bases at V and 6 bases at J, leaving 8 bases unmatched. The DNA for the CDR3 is TGTGCCAGCAGCAAACCACTAGCGGGGGGAACCAATGAGCAGTTCTTC. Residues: CASSKPLAGGTNEQFF.

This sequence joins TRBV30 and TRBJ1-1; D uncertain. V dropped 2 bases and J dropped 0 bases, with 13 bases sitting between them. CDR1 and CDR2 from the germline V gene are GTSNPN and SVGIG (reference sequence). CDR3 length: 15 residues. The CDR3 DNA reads TGTGCCTGGAGTCAGGCAGCAGACATGAACACTGAAGCTTTCTTT. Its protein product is CAWSQAADMNTEAFF.

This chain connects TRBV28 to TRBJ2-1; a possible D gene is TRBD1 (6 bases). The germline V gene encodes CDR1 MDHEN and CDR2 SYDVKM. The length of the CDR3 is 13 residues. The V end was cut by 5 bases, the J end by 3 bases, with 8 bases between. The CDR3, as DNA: TGTGCCAGCAGTCAGGACAGCTACAATGAGCAGTTCTTC. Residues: CASSQDSYNEQFF.

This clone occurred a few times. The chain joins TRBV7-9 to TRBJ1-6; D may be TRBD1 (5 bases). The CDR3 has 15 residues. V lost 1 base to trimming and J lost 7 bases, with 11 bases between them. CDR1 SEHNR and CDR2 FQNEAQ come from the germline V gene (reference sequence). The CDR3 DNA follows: TGTGCCAGCAGCTTAGTGGGGGGAGACAATTCACCCCTCCACTTT. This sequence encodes CASSLVGGDNSPLHF.

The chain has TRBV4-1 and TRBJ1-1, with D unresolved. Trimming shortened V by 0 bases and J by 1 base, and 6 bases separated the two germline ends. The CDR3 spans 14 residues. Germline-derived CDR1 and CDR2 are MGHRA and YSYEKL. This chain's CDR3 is CASSQETRNTEAFF. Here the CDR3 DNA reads TGCGCCAGCAGCCAAGAAACACGGAACACTGAAGCTTTCTTT.